Listed below are T cell receptor beta chains from one sample, sequenced in a study of low-dose radiotherapy and immunotherapy resistance in tumors. TCRdb reanalysed the reads using MiXCR and keeps one entry per CDR3 protein. The sample holds about 91,000 distinct CDR3 sequences; 20% are singletons and the top ten take 9.5% to 15%. The specimen comprised PBMCs, sampled after low-dose radiotherapy plus immunotherapy. These receptors all stem from a female donor with ovarian cancer. The CDR3 runs from the conserved cysteine through the conserved F or W. The order of the fields is D gene, V gene, J gene, clone size, CDR3 DNA, CDR3 protein. The D gene is left open where the match is weak. Rows give clone size only sometimes, using once, few, many, or a class for an expanded clone.

-	TRBV7-3	TRBJ2-2	many	TGTGCCAGCAGCTTAACGGGGACTCTTGGGGAGCTGTTTTTT	CASSLTGTLGELFF
-	TRBV4-1	TRBJ2-2	many	TGCGCCAGCAGCCAGAACCCGGAAGGGACCGGGGAGCTGTTTTTT	CASSQNPEGTGELFF
TRBD1	TRBV5-6	TRBJ1-4	many	TGTGCCAGCAGCTTGGCCCAACAGGGGTCGGATGAAAAACTGTTTTTT	CASSLAQQGSDEKLFF
-	TRBV7-9	TRBJ2-6	few	TGTGCCAGCAGCTTAGACCGAGGTTCGCCCCCAAGCTCCAGCTCTGGGGCCAACGTCCTGACTTTC	CASSLDRGSPPSSSSGANVLTF
TRBD1	TRBV5-1	TRBJ1-5	many	TGCGCCAGCAGCTTGGGGGACAGGGACAATCAGCCCCAGCATTTT	CASSLGDRDNQPQHF
-	TRBV28	TRBJ1-3	many	TGTGCCAGCGTTAGGAGAAACACCATATATTTT	CASVRRNTIYF
-	TRBV20-1	TRBJ2-5	few	TGCAGTGCTAGTGGCAGGTACCAAGAGACCCAGTACTTC	CSASGRYQETQYF
-	TRBV12-3/TRBV12-4	TRBJ1-3	many	TGTGCCAGCAGTTTCCCGGGGGGAAACACCATATATTTT	CASSFPGGNTIYF
-	TRBV5-6	TRBJ2-1	-	TGTGCCAGCAGCGGGCGCGGTGTCAGCTCCTACAATGAGCAGTTCTTC	CASSGRGVSSYNEQFF
-	TRBV3-1	TRBJ2-1	many	TGTGCCAGCAGCCAAGATCGGAGTAACAATGAGCAGTTCTTC	CASSQDRSNNEQFF
TRBD2	TRBV7-2	TRBJ2-2	many	TGTGCCAGCAGCCCTAGCGGGAGTCGGACCGGGGAGCTGTTTTTT	CASSPSGSRTGELFF
-	TRBV12-3/TRBV12-4	TRBJ2-2	many	TGTGCCAGCAGTTTAGGGGCCGGCGTGGGCGGGACCGGGGAGCTGTTTTTT	CASSLGAGVGGTGELFF
TRBD1	TRBV27	TRBJ2-7	many	TGTGCCAGCAGTCGTCGGACAGGGGCCTCCTACGAGCAGTACTTC	CASSRRTGASYEQYF
-	TRBV7-3	TRBJ1-1	many	TGTGCCAGCAGCTTTGGGGGGCTCTTCAGTGAAGCTTTCTTT	CASSFGGLFSEAFF
-	TRBV14	TRBJ2-5	many	TGTGCCAGCAGCCAAGGGGTTCTGGAGACCCAGTACTTC	CASSQGVLETQYF
-	TRBV20-1	TRBJ1-2	many	TGCAGTGCTCCGGACGGAGAGTATGGCTACACCTTC	CSAPDGEYGYTF
TRBD2	TRBV20-1	TRBJ2-3	many	TGCAGTGCTACACCCCCCGGACTAGTTTCTAATACGCAGTATTTT	CSATPPGLVSNTQYF
-	TRBV6-2/TRBV6-3	TRBJ2-7	many	TGTGCCAGCACGGCAGGACGAACCTCCTACGAGCAGTACTTC	CASTAGRTSYEQYF
-	TRBV7-9	TRBJ2-7	-	TGTGCCAGCAGCTTAGTCAGAACCTACGAGCAGTACTTC	CASSLVRTYEQYF
-	TRBV2	TRBJ2-5	many	TGTGCCAGCAGGAAGGTAGCCGGAGAGACCCAGTACTTC	CASRKVAGETQYF
TRBD2	TRBV2	TRBJ2-2	many	TGTGCCAGCAGCTGGAGTTCGGTAGCGGGGGCCCCGAACACCGGGGAGCTGTTTTTT	CASSWSSVAGAPNTGELFF
TRBD2	TRBV19	TRBJ2-3	-	TGTGCCAGTAGTGTAGCCGGCGGGAGGGCAGATACGCAGTATTTT	CASSVAGGRADTQYF
TRBD2	TRBV5-1	TRBJ2-5	many	TGCGCCAGCAGCCAACCCCAGCGGGGGGGTGGAGAGACCCAGTACTTC	CASSQPQRGGGETQYF
-	TRBV5-6	TRBJ1-1	many	TGTGCCAGCAGTTGGGACACTGAAGCTTTCTTT	CASSWDTEAFF
-	TRBV12-3/TRBV12-4	TRBJ2-1	-	TGTGCCAGCAGTTTGGGTATGCGGCGGGATCATGATGAGCAGTTCTTC	CASSLGMRRDHDEQFF
-	TRBV19	TRBJ2-5	many	TGTGCCAGTAGTATAGATCCGAGTCAACGGGCGACCCAGTACTTC	CASSIDPSQRATQYF